This T cell receptor (beta chain) was captured by sequencing in a study of T cells in localized non-small cell lung cancer. Germline V gene data show CDR1 as LGHNA and CDR2 as YSLEER. With 1 base removed from V and 0 bases from J, the gap between germline ends came to 9 bases. This CDR3 comprises 15 residues. Clones were read by immunoSEQ multiplex PCR, and TCRdb kept only the in-frame ones, dropping some. The table has some 52,000 clones, less than 85% seen once; the top ten hold 4.5% to 5.5%. The chain links TRBV4-3 to TRBJ1-2; possibly TRBD1 for D (5 bases). The sample here was PBMCs, taken before any cancer treatment. The TCR sequence derives from a woman aged 40 to 75 with stage II lung adenocarcinoma. The CDR3: CASSQVQQANYGYTF. The DNA of the CDR3 is TGCGCCAGCAGCCAAGTCCAACAGGCTAACTATGGCTACACCTTC.